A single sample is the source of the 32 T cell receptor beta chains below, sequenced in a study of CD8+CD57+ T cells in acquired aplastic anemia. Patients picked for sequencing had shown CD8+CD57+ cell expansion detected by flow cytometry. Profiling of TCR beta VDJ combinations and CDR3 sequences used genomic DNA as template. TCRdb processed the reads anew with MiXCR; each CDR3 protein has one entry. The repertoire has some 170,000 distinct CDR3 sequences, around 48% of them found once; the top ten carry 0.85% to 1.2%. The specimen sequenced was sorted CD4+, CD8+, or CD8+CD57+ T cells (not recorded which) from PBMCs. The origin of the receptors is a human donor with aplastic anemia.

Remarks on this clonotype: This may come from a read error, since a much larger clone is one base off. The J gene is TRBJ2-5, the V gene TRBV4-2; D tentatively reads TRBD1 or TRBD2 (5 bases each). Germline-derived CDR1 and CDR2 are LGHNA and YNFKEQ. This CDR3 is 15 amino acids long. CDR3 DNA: TGTGCCAGCAGCCAACAACCGGGACCACAAGAGACCCAGTGCTTC. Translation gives CASSQQPGPQETQCF.

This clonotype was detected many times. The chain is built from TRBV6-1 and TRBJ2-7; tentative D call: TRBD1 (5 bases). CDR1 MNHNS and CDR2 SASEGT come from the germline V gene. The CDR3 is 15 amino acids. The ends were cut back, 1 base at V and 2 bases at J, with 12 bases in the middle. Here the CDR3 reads CASSEGAGPPYEQYF. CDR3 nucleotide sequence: TGTGCCAGCAGTGAAGGTGCAGGGCCCCCCTACGAGCAGTACTTC.

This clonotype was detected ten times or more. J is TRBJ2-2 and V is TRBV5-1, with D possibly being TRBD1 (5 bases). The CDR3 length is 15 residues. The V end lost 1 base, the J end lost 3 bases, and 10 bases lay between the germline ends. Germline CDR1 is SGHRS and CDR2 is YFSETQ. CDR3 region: CASSLQGPDTGELFF. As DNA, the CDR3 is TGCGCCAGCAGCTTGCAGGGCCCGGACACCGGGGAGCTGTTTTTT. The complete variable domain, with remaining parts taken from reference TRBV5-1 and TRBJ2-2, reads KAGVTQTPRYLIKTRGQQVTLSCSPISGHRSVSWYQQTPGQGLQFLFEYFSETQRNKGNFPGRFSGRQFSNSRSEMNVSTLELGDSALYLCASSLQGPDTGELFFGEGSRLTVL.

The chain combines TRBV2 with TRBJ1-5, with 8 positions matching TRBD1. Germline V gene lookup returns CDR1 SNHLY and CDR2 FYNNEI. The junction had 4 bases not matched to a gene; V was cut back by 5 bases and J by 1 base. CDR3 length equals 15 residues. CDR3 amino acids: CASSLTGASNQPQHF. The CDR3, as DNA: TGTGCCAGCAGTTTGACAGGGGCGAGCAATCAGCCCCAGCATTTT.

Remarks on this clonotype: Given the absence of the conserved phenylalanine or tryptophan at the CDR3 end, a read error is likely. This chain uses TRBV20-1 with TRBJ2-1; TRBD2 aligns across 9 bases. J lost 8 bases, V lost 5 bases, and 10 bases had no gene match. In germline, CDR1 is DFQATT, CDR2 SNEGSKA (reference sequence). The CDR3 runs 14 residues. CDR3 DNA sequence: TGCAGTGCTCTAGGGGGACTAGCTGTCCATGAGCAGTTCCTC. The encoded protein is CSALGGLAVHEQFL.

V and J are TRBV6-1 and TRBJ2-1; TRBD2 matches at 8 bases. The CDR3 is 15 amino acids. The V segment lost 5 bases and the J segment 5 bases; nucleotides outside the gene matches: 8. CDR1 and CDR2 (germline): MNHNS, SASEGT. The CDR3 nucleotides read TGTGCCAGCAGTCGGCTAGCGGGCACAGACAATGAGCAGTTCTTC. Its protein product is CASSRLAGTDNEQFF.

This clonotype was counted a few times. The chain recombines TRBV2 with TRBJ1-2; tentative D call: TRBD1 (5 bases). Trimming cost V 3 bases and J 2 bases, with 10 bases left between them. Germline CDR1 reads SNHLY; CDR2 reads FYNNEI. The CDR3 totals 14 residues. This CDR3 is CASSEIGTNYGYTF. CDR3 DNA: TGTGCCAGCAGTGAGATAGGGACGAACTATGGCTACACCTTC. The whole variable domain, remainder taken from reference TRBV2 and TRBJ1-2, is EPEVTQTPSHQVTQMGQEVILRCVPISNHLYFYWYRQILGQKVEFLVSFYNNEISEKSEIFDDQFSVERPDGSNFTLKIRSTKLEDSAMYFCASSEIGTNYGYTFGSGTRLTVV.

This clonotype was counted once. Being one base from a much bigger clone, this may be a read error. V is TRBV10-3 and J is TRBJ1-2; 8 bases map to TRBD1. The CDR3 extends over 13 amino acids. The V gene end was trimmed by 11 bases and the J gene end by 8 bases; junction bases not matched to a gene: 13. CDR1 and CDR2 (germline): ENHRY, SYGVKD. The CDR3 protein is CARRAGQVEGYTF. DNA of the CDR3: TGTGCCCGCAGGGCGGGACAGGTGGAGGGCTACACCTTC.

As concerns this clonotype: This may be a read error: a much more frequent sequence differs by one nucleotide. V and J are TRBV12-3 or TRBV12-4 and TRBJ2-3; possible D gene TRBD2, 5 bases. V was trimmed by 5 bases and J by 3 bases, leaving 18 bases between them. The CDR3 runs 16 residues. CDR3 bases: TGTGCCAGCAGTCCCTCACTAGTGGCGTTTACAGATACGCAGTATTTT. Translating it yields CASSPSLVAFTDTQYF.

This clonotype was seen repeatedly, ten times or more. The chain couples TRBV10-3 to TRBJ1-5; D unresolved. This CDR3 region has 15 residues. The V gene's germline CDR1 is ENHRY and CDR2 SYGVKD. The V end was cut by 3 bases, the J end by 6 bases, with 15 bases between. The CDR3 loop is CAISDELMKGQPQHF. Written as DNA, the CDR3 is TGTGCCATCAGTGATGAACTCATGAAGGGTCAGCCCCAGCATTTT.

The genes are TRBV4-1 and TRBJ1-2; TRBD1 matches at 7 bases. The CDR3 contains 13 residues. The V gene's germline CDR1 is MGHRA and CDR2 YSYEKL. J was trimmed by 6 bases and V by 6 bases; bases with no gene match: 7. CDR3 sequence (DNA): TGCGCCAGCAGACACCGGGACAGCGATGGCTACACCTTC. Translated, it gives CASRHRDSDGYTF.

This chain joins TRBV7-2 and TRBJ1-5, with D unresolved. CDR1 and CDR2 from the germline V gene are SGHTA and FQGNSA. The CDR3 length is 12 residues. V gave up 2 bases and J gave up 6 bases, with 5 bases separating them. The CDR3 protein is CASSLPGQPQHF. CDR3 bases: TGTGCCAGCAGCTTACCGGGTCAGCCCCAGCATTTT.

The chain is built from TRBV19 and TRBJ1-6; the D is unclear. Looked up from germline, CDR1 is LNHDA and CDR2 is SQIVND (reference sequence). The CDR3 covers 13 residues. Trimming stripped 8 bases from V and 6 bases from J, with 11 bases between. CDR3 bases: TGTGCCAGTTGGGTTTGGGGTAATTCACCCCTCCACTTT. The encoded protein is CASWVWGNSPLHF.

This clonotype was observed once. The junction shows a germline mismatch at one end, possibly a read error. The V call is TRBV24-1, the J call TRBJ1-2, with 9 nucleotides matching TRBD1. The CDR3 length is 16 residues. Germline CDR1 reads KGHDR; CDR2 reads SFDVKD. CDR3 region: CATGDPTGGKDYGYTF. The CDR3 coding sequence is TGTGCCACCGGTGACCCGACAGGGGGTAAGGACTATGGCTACACATTC.

The CDR3 spells CASSSYSANGYTF. The CDR3, as DNA: TGTGCCAGTAGTAGTTATTCGGCGAATGGCTACACCTTC. The V and J genes are TRBV19 and TRBJ1-2; no clear D. The germline V gene encodes CDR1 LNHDA and CDR2 SQIVND (reference sequence). The V end was cut by 4 bases, the J end by 6 bases, with 12 bases between. The CDR3 covers 13 residues.

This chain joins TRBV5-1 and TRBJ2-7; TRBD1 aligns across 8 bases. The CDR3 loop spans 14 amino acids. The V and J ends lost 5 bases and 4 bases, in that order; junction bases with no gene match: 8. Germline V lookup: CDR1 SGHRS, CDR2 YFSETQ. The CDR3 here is CASRYGQGGYEQYF. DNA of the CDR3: TGCGCCAGCAGATATGGACAGGGTGGGTACGAGCAGTACTTC.

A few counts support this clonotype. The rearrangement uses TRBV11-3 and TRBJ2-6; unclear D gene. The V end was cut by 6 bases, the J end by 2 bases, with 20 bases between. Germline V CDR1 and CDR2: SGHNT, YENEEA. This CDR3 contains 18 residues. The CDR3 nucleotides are TGTGCCAGCAGACAGATCAGGAAAAAAGGCCCTGGGGCCAACGTCCTGACTTTC. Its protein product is CASRQIRKKGPGANVLTF.

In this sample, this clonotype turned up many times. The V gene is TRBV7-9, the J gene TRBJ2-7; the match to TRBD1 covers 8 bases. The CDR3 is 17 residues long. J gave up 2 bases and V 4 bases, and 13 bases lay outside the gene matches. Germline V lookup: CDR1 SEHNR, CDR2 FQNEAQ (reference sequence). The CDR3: CASSSGVFRGRAYEQYF. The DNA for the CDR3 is TGTGCCAGCAGCTCTGGGGTTTTCAGGGGGCGAGCCTACGAGCAGTACTTC. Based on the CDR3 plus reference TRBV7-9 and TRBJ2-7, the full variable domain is DTGVSQNPRHKITKRGQNVTFRCDPISEHNRLYWYRQTLGQGPEFLTYFQNEAQLEKSRLLSDRFSAERPKGSFSTLEIQRTEQGDSAMYLCASSSGVFRGRAYEQYFGPGTRLTVT.

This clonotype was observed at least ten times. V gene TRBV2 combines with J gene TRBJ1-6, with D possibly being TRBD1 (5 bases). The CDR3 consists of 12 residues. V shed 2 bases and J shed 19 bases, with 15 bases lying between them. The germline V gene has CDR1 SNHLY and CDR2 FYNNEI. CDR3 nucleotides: TGTGCCAGCAGTGAACAGGGCCCCGAGTCGCACTTT. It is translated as CASSEQGPESHF. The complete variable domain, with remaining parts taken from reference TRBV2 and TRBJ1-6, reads EPEVTQTPSHQVTQMGQEVILRCVPISNHLYFYWYRQILGQKVEFLVSFYNNEISEKSEIFDDQFSVERPDGSNFTLKIRSTKLEDSAMYFCASSEQGPESHFGNGTRLTVT.

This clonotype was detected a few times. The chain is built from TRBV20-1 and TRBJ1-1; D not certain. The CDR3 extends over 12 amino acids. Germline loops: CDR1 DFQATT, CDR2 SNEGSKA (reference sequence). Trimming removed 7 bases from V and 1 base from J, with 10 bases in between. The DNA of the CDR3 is TGCAGTGTCCTTAGTGGGAACACTGAAGCTTTCTTT. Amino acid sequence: CSVLSGNTEAFF.

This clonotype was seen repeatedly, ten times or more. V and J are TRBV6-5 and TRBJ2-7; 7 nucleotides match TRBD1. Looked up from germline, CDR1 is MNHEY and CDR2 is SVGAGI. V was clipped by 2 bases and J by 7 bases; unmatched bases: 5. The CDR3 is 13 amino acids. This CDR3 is CASSYRGLREQYF. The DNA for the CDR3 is TGTGCCAGCAGTTACAGGGGGCTACGGGAGCAGTACTTC.

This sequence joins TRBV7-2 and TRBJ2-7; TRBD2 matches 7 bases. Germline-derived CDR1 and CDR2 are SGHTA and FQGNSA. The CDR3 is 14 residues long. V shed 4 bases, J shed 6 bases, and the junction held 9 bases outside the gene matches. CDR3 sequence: CASSSLAANGEQYF. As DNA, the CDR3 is TGTGCCAGCAGCTCTCTAGCGGCGAATGGCGAGCAGTACTTC.

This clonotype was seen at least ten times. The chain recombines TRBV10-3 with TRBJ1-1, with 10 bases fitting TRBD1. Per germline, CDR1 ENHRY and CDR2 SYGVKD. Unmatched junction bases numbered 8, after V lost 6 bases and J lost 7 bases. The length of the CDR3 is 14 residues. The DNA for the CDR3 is TGTGCCATCAGCCCCGGGACAGGGGCACTTGAAGCTTTCTTT. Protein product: CAISPGTGALEAFF.

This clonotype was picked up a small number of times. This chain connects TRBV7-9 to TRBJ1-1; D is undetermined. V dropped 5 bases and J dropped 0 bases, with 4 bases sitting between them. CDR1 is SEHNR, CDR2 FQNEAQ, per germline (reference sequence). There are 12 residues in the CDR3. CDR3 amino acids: CASSRVNTEAFF. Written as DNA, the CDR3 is TGTGCCAGCAGCAGGGTGAACACTGAAGCTTTCTTT.

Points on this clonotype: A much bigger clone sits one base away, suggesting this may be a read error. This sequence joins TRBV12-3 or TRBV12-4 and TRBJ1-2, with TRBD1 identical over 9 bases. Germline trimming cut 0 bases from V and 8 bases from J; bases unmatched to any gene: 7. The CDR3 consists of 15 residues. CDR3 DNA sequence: TGTGCCAGCAGTTTAGCGTCGGGGACAGGGAAAGGCTACACCTTC. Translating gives CASSLASGTGKGYTF.

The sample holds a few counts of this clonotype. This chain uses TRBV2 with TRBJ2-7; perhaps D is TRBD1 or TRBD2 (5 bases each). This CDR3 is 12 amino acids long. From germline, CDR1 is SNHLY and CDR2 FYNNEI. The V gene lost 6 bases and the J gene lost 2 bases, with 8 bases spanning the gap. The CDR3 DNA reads TGTGCCAGCAGAAGGGACGCCTACGAGCAGTACTTC. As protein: CASRRDAYEQYF.

CDR3: CATSDFWEYGYTF. For the CDR3, the DNA is TGTGCCACCAGTGATTTTTGGGAATATGGCTACACCTTC. The chain employs TRBV24-1 and TRBJ1-2; no reliable D call. Germline CDR1 is KGHDR and CDR2 is SFDVKD. V was pared by 1 base and J by 5 bases, with 7 bases between. This CDR3 spans 13 amino acids.

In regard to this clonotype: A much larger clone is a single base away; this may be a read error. CDR3 region: CASRYRGGHSPLHF. As DNA, the CDR3 is TGTGCCAGCAGGTACAGGGGGGGCCATTCACCCCTCCACTTT. V and J are TRBV6-5 and TRBJ1-6; 8 bases line up with TRBD1. CDR3 size: 14 residues. Germline V CDR1 and CDR2: MNHEY, SVGAGI. With V trimmed by 6 bases and J by 8 bases, 6 bases remained unmatched.

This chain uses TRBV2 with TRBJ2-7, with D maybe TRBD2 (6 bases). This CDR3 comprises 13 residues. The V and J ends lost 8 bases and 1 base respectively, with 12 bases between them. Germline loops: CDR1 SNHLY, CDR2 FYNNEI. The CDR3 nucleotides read TGTGCCAGCGCGGGGCTTGGGTCCTACGAGCAGTACTTC. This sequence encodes CASAGLGSYEQYF. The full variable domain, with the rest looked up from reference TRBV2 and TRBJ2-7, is EPEVTQTPSHQVTQMGQEVILRCVPISNHLYFYWYRQILGQKVEFLVSFYNNEISEKSEIFDDQFSVERPDGSNFTLKIRSTKLEDSAMYFCASAGLGSYEQYFGPGTRLTVT.

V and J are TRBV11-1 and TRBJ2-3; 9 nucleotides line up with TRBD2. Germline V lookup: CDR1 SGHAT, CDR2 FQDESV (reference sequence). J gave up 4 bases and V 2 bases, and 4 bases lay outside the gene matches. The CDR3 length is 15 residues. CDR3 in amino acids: CASSLPSGKPDTQYF. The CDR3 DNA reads TGTGCCAGCAGCTTACCTAGCGGGAAGCCAGATACGCAGTATTTT.

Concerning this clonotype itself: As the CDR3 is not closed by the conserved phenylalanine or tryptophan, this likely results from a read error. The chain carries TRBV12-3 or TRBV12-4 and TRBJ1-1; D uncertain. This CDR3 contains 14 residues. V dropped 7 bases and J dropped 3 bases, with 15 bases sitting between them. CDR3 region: CASTNRRVDTEAFL. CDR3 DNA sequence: TGTGCCAGCACTAACCGTCGGGTGGACACTGAAGCTTTCCTT.

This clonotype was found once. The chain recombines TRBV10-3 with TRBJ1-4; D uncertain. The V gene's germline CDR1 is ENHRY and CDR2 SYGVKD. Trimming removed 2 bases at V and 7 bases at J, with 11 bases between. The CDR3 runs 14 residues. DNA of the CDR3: TGTGCCATCAGTGAGGCGGGAGAGGGTGAAAAACTGTTTTTT. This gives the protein CAISEAGEGEKLFF.